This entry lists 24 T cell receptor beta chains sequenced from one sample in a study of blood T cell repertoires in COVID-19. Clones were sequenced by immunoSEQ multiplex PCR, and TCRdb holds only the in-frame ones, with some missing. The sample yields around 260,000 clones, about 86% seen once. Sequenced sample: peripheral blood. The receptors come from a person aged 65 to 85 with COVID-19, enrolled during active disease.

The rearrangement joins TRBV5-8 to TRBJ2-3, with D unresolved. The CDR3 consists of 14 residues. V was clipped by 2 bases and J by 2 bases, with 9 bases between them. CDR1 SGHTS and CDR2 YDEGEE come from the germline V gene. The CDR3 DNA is TGTGCCAGCAGCTTTCGGAGACTCACAGATACGCAGTATTTT. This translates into CASSFRRLTDTQYF.

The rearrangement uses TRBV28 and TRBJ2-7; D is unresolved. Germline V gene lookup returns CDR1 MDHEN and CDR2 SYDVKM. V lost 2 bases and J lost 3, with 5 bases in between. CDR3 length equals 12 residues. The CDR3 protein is CASSLGRYEQYF. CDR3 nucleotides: TGTGCCAGCAGTTTAGGGCGCTACGAGCAGTACTTC.

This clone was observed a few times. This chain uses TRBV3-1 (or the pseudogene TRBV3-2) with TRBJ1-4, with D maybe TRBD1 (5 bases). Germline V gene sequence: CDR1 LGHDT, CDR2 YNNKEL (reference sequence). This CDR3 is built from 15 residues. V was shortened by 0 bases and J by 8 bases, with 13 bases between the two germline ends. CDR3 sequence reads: CASSQEAGPVEKLFF. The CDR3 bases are TGTGCCAGCAGCCAAGAGGCAGGGCCGGTCGAAAAACTGTTTTTT.

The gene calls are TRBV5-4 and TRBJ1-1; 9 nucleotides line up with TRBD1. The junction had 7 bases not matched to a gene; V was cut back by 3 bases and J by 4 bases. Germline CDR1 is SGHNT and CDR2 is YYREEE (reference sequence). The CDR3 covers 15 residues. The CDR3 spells CASSSRDRVATEAFF. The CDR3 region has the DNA TGTGCCAGCAGCTCGAGGGACAGGGTGGCCACTGAAGCTTTCTTT.

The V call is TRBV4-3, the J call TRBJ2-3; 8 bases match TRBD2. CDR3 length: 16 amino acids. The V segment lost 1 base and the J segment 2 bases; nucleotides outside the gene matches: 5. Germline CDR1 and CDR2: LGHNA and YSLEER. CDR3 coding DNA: TGCGCCAGCAGCCAAGGGGGGCGGGGGGCCACAGATACGCAGTATTTT. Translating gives CASSQGGRGATDTQYF.

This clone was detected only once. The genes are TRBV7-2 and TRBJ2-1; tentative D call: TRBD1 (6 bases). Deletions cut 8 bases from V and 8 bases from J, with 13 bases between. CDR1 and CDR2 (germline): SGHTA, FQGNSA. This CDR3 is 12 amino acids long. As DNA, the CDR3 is TGTGCCAGCTCAGGGGCTGGTGATGAGCAGTTCTTC. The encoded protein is CASSGAGDEQFF. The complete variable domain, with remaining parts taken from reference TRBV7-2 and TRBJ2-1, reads GAGVSQSPSNKVTEKGKDVELRCDPISGHTALYWYRQSLGQGLEFLIYFQGNSAPDKSGLPSDRFSAERTGGSVSTLTIQRTQQEDSAVYLCASSGAGDEQFFGPGTRLTVL.

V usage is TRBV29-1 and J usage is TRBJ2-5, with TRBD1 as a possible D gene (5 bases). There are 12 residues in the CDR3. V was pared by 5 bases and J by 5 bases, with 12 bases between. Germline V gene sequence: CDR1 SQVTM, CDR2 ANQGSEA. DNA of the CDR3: TGCAGCGTTAAGCCCCCAGGGGAGACCCAGTACTTC. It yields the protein CSVKPPGETQYF.

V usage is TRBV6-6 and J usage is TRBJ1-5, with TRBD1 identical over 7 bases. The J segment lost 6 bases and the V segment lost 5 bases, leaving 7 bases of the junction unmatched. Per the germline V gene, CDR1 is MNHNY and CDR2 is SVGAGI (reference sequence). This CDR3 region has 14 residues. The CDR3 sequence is CASSQGGQAQPQHF. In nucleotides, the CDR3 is TGTGCCAGCAGTCAGGGAGGACAGGCTCAGCCCCAGCATTTT.

DNA for the CDR3: TGTGCCAGTAAGCGACTTGACAGGGAAGGCGAGCAGTACTTC. Translation: CASKRLDREGEQYF. The rearrangement uses TRBV6-6 and TRBJ2-7; 7 positions match TRBD1. Germline CDR1 MNHNY, CDR2 SVGAGI (reference sequence). V was clipped by 9 bases and J by 6 bases; unmatched bases: 14. CDR3 length: 14 residues.

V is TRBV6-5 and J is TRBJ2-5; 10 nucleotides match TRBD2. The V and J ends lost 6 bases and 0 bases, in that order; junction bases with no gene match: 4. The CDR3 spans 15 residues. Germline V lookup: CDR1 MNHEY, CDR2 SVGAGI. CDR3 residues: CASSNSGGHQETQYF. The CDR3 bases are TGTGCCAGCAGCAATAGCGGGGGGCACCAAGAGACCCAGTACTTC.

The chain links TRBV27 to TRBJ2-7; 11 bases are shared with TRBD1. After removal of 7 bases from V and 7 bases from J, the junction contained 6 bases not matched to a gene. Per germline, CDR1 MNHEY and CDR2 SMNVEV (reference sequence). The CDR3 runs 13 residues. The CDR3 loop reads CASIGQGAGEQYF. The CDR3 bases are TGTGCCAGCATAGGACAGGGGGCGGGGGAGCAGTACTTC.

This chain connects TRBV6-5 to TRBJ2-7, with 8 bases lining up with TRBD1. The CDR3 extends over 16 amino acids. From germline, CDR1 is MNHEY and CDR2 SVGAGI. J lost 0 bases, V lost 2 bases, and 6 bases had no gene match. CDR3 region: CASSYRTGGSSYEQYF. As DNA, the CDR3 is TGTGCCAGCAGTTACCGAACAGGGGGAAGCTCCTACGAGCAGTACTTC.

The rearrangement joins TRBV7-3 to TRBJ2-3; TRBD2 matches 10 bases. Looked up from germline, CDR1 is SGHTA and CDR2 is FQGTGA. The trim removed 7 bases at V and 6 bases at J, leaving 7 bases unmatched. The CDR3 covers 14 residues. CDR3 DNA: TGTGCCAGCAAAAAAGCGGGGGGGTCTGATACGCAGTATTTT. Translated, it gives CASKKAGGSDTQYF.

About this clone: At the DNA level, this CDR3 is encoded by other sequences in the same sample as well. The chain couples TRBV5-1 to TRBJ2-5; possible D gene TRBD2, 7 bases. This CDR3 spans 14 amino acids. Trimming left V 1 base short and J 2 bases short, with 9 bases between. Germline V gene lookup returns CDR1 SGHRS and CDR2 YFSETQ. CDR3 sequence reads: CASSLRGGQETQYF. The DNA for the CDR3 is TGCGCCAGCAGCTTGAGGGGGGGTCAAGAGACCCAGTACTTC.

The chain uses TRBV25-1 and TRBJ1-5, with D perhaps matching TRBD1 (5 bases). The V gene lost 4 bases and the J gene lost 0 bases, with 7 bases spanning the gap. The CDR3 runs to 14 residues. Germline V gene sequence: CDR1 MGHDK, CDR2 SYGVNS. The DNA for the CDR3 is TGTGCCAGCAGTGCCGACAGTAGCAATCAGCCCCAGCATTTT. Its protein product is CASSADSSNQPQHF.

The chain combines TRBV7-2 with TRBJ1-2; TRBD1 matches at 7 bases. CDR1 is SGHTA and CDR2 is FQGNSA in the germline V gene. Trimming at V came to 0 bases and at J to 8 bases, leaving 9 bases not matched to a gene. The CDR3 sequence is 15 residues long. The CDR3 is CASSLAAGGIRGYTF. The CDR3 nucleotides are TGTGCCAGCAGCTTAGCGGCAGGGGGAATAAGGGGCTACACCTTC.

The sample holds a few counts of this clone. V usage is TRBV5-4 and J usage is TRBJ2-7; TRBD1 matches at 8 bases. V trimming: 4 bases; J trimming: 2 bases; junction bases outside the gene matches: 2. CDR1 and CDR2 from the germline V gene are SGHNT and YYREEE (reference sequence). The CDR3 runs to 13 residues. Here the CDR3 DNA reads TGTGCCAGCAGCCAGGACAGGGCCTACGAGCAGTACTTC. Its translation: CASSQDRAYEQYF.

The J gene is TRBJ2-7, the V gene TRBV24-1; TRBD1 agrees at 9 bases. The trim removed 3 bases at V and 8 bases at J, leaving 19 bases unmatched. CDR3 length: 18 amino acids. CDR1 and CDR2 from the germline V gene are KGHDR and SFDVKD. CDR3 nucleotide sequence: TGTGCCACCAGTGATCCCGGGACAGGGACTCTTGGGATTGAGAAGCAGTACTTC. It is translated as CATSDPGTGTLGIEKQYF.

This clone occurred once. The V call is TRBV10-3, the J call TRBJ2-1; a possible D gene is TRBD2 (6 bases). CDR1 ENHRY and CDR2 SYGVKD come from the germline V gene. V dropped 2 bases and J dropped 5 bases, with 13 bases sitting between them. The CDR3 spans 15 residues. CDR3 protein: CAISEPAGTHNEQFF. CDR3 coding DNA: TGTGCCATCAGTGAGCCTGCCGGGACTCACAATGAGCAGTTCTTC.

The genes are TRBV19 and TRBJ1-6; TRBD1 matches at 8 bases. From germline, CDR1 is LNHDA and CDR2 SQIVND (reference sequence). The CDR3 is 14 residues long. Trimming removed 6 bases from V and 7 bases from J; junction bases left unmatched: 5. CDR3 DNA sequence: TGTGCCAGTAGGGGGACAGGACTAAATTCACCCCTCCACTTT. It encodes CASRGTGLNSPLHF.

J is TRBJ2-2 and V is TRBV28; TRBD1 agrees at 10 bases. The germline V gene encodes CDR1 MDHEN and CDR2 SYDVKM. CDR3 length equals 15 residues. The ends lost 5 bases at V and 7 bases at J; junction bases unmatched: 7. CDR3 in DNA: TGTGCCAGCAGTACAGAGGACAGGGGGAACGGGGAGCTGTTTTTT. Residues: CASSTEDRGNGELFF.

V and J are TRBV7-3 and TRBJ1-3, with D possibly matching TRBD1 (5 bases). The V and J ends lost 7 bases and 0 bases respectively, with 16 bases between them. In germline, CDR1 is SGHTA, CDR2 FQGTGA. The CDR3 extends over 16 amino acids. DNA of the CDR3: TGTGCCAGCATCCTTAATGGGGCGAGCTCTGGAAACACCATATATTTT. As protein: CASILNGASSGNTIYF. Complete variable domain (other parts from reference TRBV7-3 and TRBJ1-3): GAGVSQTPSNKVTEKGKYVELRCDPISGHTALYWYRQSLGQGPEFLIYFQGTGAADDSGLPNDRFFAVRPEGSVSTLKIQRTERGDSAVYLCASILNGASSGNTIYFGEGSWLTVV.

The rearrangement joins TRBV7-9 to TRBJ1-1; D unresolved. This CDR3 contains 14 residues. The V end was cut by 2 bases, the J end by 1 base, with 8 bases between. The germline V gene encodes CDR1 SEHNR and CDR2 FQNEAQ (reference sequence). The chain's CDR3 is CASSLSPKNTEAFF. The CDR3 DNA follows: TGTGCCAGCAGCTTATCACCTAAGAACACTGAAGCTTTCTTT.

CDR3 in DNA: TGTGCCAGCAGCTCCAGACGACTAGCGGGTCAAAGCTCCTACAATGAGCAGTTCTTC. It yields the protein CASSSRRLAGQSSYNEQFF. The chain recombines TRBV7-2 with TRBJ2-1, with 10 bases fitting TRBD2. Trimming at V came to 4 bases and at J to 0 bases, leaving 12 bases not matched to a gene. Germline CDR1 reads SGHTA; CDR2 reads FQGNSA. This CDR3 is built from 19 residues.